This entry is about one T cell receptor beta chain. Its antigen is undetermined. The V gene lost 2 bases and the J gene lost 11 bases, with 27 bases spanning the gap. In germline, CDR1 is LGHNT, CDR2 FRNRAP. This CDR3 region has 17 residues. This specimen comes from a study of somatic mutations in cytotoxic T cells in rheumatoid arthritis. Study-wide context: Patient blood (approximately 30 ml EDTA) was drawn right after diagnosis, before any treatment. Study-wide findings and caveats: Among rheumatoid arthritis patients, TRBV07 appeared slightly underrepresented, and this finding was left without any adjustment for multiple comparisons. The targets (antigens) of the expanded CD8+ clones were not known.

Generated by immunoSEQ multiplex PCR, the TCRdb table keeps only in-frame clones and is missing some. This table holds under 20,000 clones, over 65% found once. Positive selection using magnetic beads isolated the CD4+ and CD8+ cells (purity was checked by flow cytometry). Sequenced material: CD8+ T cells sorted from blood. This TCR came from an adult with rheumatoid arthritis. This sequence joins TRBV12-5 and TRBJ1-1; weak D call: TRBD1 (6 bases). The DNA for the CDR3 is TGTGCTAGTGGTTTGTTCCCTTCCGGGACACCCCGGGCAAGGGCTTTCTTT. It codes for CASGLFPSGTPRARAFF.